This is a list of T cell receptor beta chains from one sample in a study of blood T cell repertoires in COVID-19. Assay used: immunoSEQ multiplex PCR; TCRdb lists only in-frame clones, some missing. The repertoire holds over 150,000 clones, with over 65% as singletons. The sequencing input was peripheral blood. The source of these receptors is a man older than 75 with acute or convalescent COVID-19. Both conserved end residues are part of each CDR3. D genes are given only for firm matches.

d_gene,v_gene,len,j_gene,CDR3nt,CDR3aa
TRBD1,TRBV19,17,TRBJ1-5,TGTGCCAGTAGCCCAAGCCCCGGGACAGCTAGCAATCAGCCCCAGCATTTT,CASSPSPGTASNQPQHF
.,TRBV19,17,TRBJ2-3,TGTGCCAGTAGTACCCAAATGGGGGGGGCTGTTTTAGATACGCAGTATTTT,CASSTQMGGAVLDTQYF
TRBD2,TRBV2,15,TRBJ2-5,TGTGCCAGCAGGCGAAGCGGGGGGGCCCCGGAGACCCAGTACTTC,CASRRSGGAPETQYF
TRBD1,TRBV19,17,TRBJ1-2,TGTGCCAGTAGCACTGGACAGGGGGATCGGGTCGGCTATGGCTACACCTTC,CASSTGQGDRVGYGYTF
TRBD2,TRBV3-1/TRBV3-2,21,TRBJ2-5,TGTGCCAGCAGCCAAGAACCATTTTGGGGACTAGCGGGGGGCCTCGGCGAGACCCAGTACTTC,CASSQEPFWGLAGGLGETQYF
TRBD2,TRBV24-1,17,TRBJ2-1,TGTGCCACCAGTGATTTGAGCGCTAGCGGTGGTTTAGGTGAGCAGTTCTTC,CATSDLSASGGLGEQFF
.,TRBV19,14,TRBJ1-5,TGTGCCAGTAAACCCTGGGAGGGTAATCAGCCCCAGCATTTT,CASKPWEGNQPQHF
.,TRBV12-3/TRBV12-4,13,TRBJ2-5,TGTGCCAGCAGTTTAGGGCCCGAAGAGACCCAGTACTTC,CASSLGPEETQYF
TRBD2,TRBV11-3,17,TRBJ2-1,TGTGCCAGCAGCGCGGGACTAGCGGGGGGGCGGTACAATGAGCAGTTCTTC,CASSAGLAGGRYNEQFF
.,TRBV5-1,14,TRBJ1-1,TGCGCCAGCAGCCAGGGTCCAGGGTCCACTGAAGCTTTCTTT,CASSQGPGSTEAFF